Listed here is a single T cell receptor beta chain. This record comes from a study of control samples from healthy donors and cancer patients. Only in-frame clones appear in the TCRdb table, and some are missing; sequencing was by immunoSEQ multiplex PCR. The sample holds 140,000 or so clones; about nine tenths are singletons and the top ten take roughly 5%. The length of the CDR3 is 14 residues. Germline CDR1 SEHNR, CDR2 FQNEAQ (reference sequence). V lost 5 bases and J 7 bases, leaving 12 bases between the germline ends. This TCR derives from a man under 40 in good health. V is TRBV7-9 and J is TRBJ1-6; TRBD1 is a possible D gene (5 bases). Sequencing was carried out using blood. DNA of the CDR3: TGTGCCAGCAGCCCCCGGGGGGGAAATTCACCCCTCCACTTT. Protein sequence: CASSPRGGNSPLHF.